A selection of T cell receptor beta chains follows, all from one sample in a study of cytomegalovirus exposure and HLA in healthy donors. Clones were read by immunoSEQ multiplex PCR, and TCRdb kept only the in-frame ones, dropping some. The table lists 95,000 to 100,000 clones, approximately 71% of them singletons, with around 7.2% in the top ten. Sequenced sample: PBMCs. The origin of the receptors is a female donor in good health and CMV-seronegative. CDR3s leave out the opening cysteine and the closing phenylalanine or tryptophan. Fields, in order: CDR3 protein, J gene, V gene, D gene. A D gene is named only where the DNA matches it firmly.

CDR3aa: ASSAYYEQY
j_gene: TRBJ2-7
v_gene: TRBV6-1
d_gene: -

CDR3aa: ASSPTGQGTNGYT
j_gene: TRBJ1-2
v_gene: TRBV7-3
d_gene: TRBD1

CDR3aa: ASSYPETMNTEAF
j_gene: TRBJ1-1
v_gene: TRBV6-6
d_gene: -

CDR3aa: ASSSVTVAYGYT
j_gene: TRBJ1-2
v_gene: TRBV6-5
d_gene: -

CDR3aa: ASSRSQDRSTDTQY
j_gene: TRBJ2-3
v_gene: TRBV11-3
d_gene: TRBD1

CDR3aa: ASSLGLAHYNEQF
j_gene: TRBJ2-1
v_gene: TRBV11-3
d_gene: TRBD2

CDR3aa: ASSFPGQGAMTGELF
j_gene: TRBJ2-2
v_gene: TRBV5-4
d_gene: TRBD1

CDR3aa: ASSSLRGRVGELF
j_gene: TRBJ2-2
v_gene: TRBV6-5
d_gene: TRBD1

CDR3aa: ASSPGGGRGTGTEAF
j_gene: TRBJ1-1
v_gene: TRBV11-2
d_gene: -

CDR3aa: ASSPGTGGRKLF
j_gene: TRBJ1-4
v_gene: TRBV7-8
d_gene: TRBD1

CDR3aa: ASSLDTGRVTQY
j_gene: TRBJ2-5
v_gene: TRBV5-1
d_gene: -

CDR3aa: ASSTRTSRNYEQY
j_gene: TRBJ2-7
v_gene: TRBV6-1
d_gene: TRBD2

CDR3aa: ASSPQGLAGGLAKNIQY
j_gene: TRBJ2-4
v_gene: TRBV7-8
d_gene: TRBD2

CDR3aa: ASSMYASGKSGGGELF
j_gene: TRBJ2-2
v_gene: TRBV19
d_gene: TRBD2

CDR3aa: ASSQRGGAF
j_gene: TRBJ1-1
v_gene: TRBV11-2
d_gene: -

CDR3aa: ASSGLLGGGMNEQF
j_gene: TRBJ2-1
v_gene: TRBV9
d_gene: -

CDR3aa: ASSSGLTHSGNTIY
j_gene: TRBJ1-3
v_gene: TRBV5-1
d_gene: -

CDR3aa: SVEDKRAVYGYT
j_gene: TRBJ1-2
v_gene: TRBV29-1
d_gene: -

CDR3aa: ASGLGGPGEQY
j_gene: TRBJ2-7
v_gene: TRBV7-3
d_gene: -

CDR3aa: ASSLKLAGVGETQY
j_gene: TRBJ2-5
v_gene: TRBV11-3
d_gene: TRBD2

CDR3aa: AISDPQREGRNYEQF
j_gene: TRBJ2-1
v_gene: TRBV10-3
d_gene: TRBD2

CDR3aa: ASSLQAGPNTGELF
j_gene: TRBJ2-2
v_gene: TRBV7-3
d_gene: -

CDR3aa: ASSDGGNLSYNEQF
j_gene: TRBJ2-1
v_gene: TRBV2
d_gene: -

CDR3aa: ASSQVTGGAINQPQH
j_gene: TRBJ1-5
v_gene: TRBV4-1
d_gene: -

CDR3aa: ASSPTRGIWEKLF
j_gene: TRBJ1-4
v_gene: TRBV28
d_gene: -

CDR3aa: ASILSGSETQY
j_gene: TRBJ2-5
v_gene: TRBV28
d_gene: TRBD2

CDR3aa: SSSLYSSGSTDTQY
j_gene: TRBJ2-3
v_gene: TRBV7-9
d_gene: TRBD2

CDR3aa: AISDEMSNQPQH
j_gene: TRBJ1-5
v_gene: TRBV10-3
d_gene: -

CDR3aa: ASSSFLRGQETQY
j_gene: TRBJ2-5
v_gene: TRBV7-9
d_gene: -

CDR3aa: ASSLSRLAASGELF
j_gene: TRBJ2-2
v_gene: TRBV27
d_gene: TRBD2

CDR3aa: ASSPSGQINTEAF
j_gene: TRBJ1-1
v_gene: TRBV7-6
d_gene: TRBD1

CDR3aa: ASSITSSGANVLT
j_gene: TRBJ2-6
v_gene: TRBV5-1
d_gene: -

CDR3aa: ASSFQGPATDTQY
j_gene: TRBJ2-3
v_gene: TRBV7-3
d_gene: -

CDR3aa: ASSWDRNTEAF
j_gene: TRBJ1-1
v_gene: TRBV19
d_gene: TRBD1

CDR3aa: SVEIPQGRETQY
j_gene: TRBJ2-5
v_gene: TRBV29-1
d_gene: -

CDR3aa: ASSFSGLGTDTQY
j_gene: TRBJ2-3
v_gene: TRBV7-2
d_gene: TRBD2

CDR3aa: AWIRLAGSTDTQY
j_gene: TRBJ2-3
v_gene: TRBV30
d_gene: TRBD2

CDR3aa: ASSLDTVYGYT
j_gene: TRBJ1-2
v_gene: TRBV7-9
d_gene: -

CDR3aa: ASSGSWQETQY
j_gene: TRBJ2-5
v_gene: TRBV19
d_gene: -